This is a list of T cell receptor beta chains from one sample in a study of T-cell reconstitution after alpha-beta-depleted transplantation in children. TCRdb processed the PCR reads anew with MiXCR; each CDR3 protein has one entry. The sample holds 700,000 or so distinct CDR3 sequences, 13% seen once. The source material was PBMCs, sampled before TCRalphabeta/CD19-depleted stem cell transplant. These TCRs come from a girl aged 2 to 10 with congenital amegakaryocytic thrombocytopenia, due to receive a stem cell transplant. Both conserved end residues are part of each CDR3. Each record gives: V gene, J gene, D gene, clone size, CDR3 protein, CDR3 DNA. A D gene is named only where the DNA matches it firmly. Size values are once, few and many counts, or a class for expanded clones, and some rows have none.

TRBV12-3/TRBV12-4,TRBJ2-3,TRBD1,many,CASSPIGTADTQYF,TGTGCCAGCAGTCCCATCGGGACAGCAGATACGCAGTATTTT
TRBV12-3/TRBV12-4,TRBJ2-1,TRBD1,many,CASRTFVVGQGAYNEQFF,TGTGCCAGCAGGACCTTCGTGGTCGGACAGGGGGCTTACAATGAGCAGTTCTTC
TRBV5-1,TRBJ1-1,TRBD1,many,CASSLTGGADTEAFF,TGCGCCAGCAGCTTGACAGGGGGCGCGGACACTGAAGCTTTCTTT
TRBV20-1,TRBJ1-3,-,many,CSAREESGNTIYF,TGCAGTGCTAGGGAGGAGTCTGGAAACACCATATATTTT
TRBV18,TRBJ2-2,TRBD2,few,CASSPIQGTSGNTGELFF,TGTGCCAGCTCACCAATCCAGGGGACTAGCGGAAACACCGGGGAGCTGTTTTTT
TRBV11-2,TRBJ2-3,TRBD2,few,CASRSTRTSGSVVYTQYF,TGTGCCAGCAGGAGTACCCGGACTAGCGGGAGCGTGGTGTATACGCAGTATTTT
TRBV5-1,TRBJ2-3,TRBD2,many,CASSLTSGGGDTQYF,TGCGCCAGCAGCTTAACTTCGGGAGGCGGAGATACGCAGTATTTT
TRBV24-1,TRBJ2-3,TRBD2,many,CATSDPPGLAGTDTQYF,TGTGCCACCAGTGATCCACCGGGACTAGCGGGCACAGATACGCAGTATTTT
TRBV5-1,TRBJ2-1,-,few,CASSLAQGRTYNEQFF,TGCGCCAGCAGCTTAGCACAGGGGAGGACCTACAATGAGCAGTTCTTC
TRBV11-2,TRBJ1-2,-,-,CASSFRTGLAGYTF,TGTGCCAGCAGCTTTAGAACAGGGTTGGCTGGCTACACCTTC
TRBV9,TRBJ2-2,TRBD2,-,CASSVRTSDAGELFF,TGTGCCAGCAGCGTAAGGACTAGCGATGCCGGGGAGCTGTTTTTT
TRBV5-1,TRBJ1-2,TRBD1,many,CASRESRDRGYGYTF,TGCGCCAGCAGAGAGTCCAGGGACAGGGGCTATGGCTACACCTTC
TRBV15,TRBJ1-1,-,many,CATSNSQNTEAFF,TGTGCCACCAGCAACTCTCAGAACACTGAAGCTTTCTTT
TRBV20-1,TRBJ1-4,TRBD1,many,CSASVRQGYGKLFF,TGCAGTGCTAGCGTTCGACAGGGCTACGGAAAACTGTTTTTT
TRBV12-3/TRBV12-4,TRBJ2-5,TRBD2,-,CASSPGLAEKKETQYF,TGTGCCAGCAGTCCGGGACTAGCGGAGAAGAAAGAGACCCAGTACTTC
TRBV20-1,TRBJ2-7,-,-,CSARTTGTVRGSPPYEQYF,TGCAGTGCTCGAACCACCGGGACAGTACGCGGGAGCCCTCCCTACGAGCAGTACTTC
TRBV27,TRBJ1-1,TRBD1,few,CASTPGGRLSEAFF,TGTGCCAGCACTCCAGGGGGTAGACTGTCGGAAGCTTTCTTT
TRBV12-3/TRBV12-4,TRBJ2-2,-,-,CASSSSTGGGGELFF,-
TRBV15,TRBJ1-1,TRBD1,many,CATSPRTGMNTEAFF,TGTGCCACCAGCCCCCGGACAGGGATGAACACTGAAGCTTTCTTT
TRBV19,TRBJ1-2,TRBD1,many,CASSYLGQGNYGYTF,TGTGCCAGTAGTTACCTTGGACAGGGGAACTATGGCTACACCTTC
TRBV12-3/TRBV12-4,TRBJ2-1,TRBD1,many,CASKGQGTNEQFF,TGTGCCAGCAAAGGACAGGGAACGAATGAGCAGTTCTTC
TRBV12-3/TRBV12-4,TRBJ2-2,-,many,CASSPVLTGELFF,TGTGCCAGCAGTCCCGTCCTAACCGGGGAGCTGTTTTTT
TRBV6-1,TRBJ1-5,-,few,CASTPGQSRDYGNQPQHF,TGTGCCAGCACCCCGGGCCAGTCCAGGGATTATGGCAATCAGCCCCAGCATTTT
TRBV29-1,TRBJ2-7,-,many,CSTSLGPAYEQYF,TGCAGCACGAGCCTAGGTCCGGCCTACGAGCAGTACTTC
TRBV20-1,TRBJ1-4,TRBD1,many,CSTYRGPNEKLFF,TGCAGTACATACAGGGGTCCTAATGAAAAACTGTTTTTT
TRBV7-2,TRBJ1-1,-,few,CASSRRGGSMNTEAFF,TGTGCCAGCAGCCGTCGCGGGGGTTCAATGAACACTGAAGCTTTCTTT
TRBV5-1,TRBJ2-1,TRBD2,many,CASSPTGLAYNEQFF,TGCGCCAGCAGCCCGACCGGACTAGCGTACAATGAGCAGTTCTTC
TRBV5-6,TRBJ2-7,-,few,CASSVAGPYEQYF,TGTGCCAGCAGCGTGGCTGGGCCCTACGAGCAGTACTTC
TRBV29-1,TRBJ2-1,-,-,CSVVLAEEGVYNEQFF,TGCAGCGTTGTTCTAGCTGAGGAGGGGGTTTACAATGAGCAGTTCTTC
TRBV4-1,TRBJ2-1,-,-,CASSQDSQGFVRQFF,TGCGCCAGCAGCCAAGATAGCCAGGGGTTTGTCCGGCAGTTCTTC
TRBV20-1,TRBJ1-4,TRBD1,many,CSARAPWGGTGDEKLFF,TGCAGTGCTAGAGCCCCATGGGGCGGGACAGGGGATGAAAAACTGTTTTTT
TRBV7-9,TRBJ2-1,TRBD2,many,CASSVRLTSGLGNEQFF,TGTGCCAGCAGCGTAAGACTTACTAGCGGGCTTGGCAATGAGCAGTTCTTC
TRBV19,TRBJ1-1,-,-,CASSGTGAITEAFF,TGTGCCAGTAGTGGGACGGGGGCCATCACTGAAGCTTTCTTT
TRBV5-1,TRBJ2-5,-,many,CASSLIVGGPPKETQYF,TGCGCCAGCAGCTTAATTGTGGGGGGACCCCCGAAAGAGACCCAGTACTTC
TRBV7-2,TRBJ1-2,-,-,CASSLGGFGGYTF,TGTGCCAGCAGCTTAGGAGGGTTTGGTGGCTACACCTTC
TRBV29-1,TRBJ1-1,TRBD1,many,CSVQADRGNTEAFF,TGCAGCGTTCAAGCGGACAGGGGGAACACTGAAGCTTTCTTT
TRBV20-1,TRBJ1-1,-,many,CSARLPGAWNTEAFF,TGCAGTGCTAGATTGCCAGGGGCCTGGAACACTGAAGCTTTCTTT
TRBV5-1,TRBJ2-5,-,few,CASSFRAEPETQYF,TGCGCCAGCAGCTTTAGGGCGGAGCCCGAGACCCAGTACTTC
TRBV15,TRBJ2-6,-,many,CATLASGANVLTF,TGTGCCACTTTAGCGTCTGGGGCCAACGTCCTGACTTTC
TRBV11-2,TRBJ1-5,-,many,CASSFGRSNQPQHF,TGTGCCAGCAGCTTCGGAAGAAGCAATCAGCCCCAGCATTTT
TRBV3-1,TRBJ1-1,-,many,CASSSGSTGGSREAFF,TGTGCCAGCAGCTCGGGGTCAACGGGAGGAAGCCGAGAAGCTTTCTTT
TRBV12-3/TRBV12-4,TRBJ2-3,-,few,CASRKGGPSSTDTQYF,TGTGCCAGCAGAAAAGGAGGGCCGAGCTCTACAGATACGCAGTATTTT
TRBV12-3/TRBV12-4,TRBJ1-4,-,-,CASSPNGEKPFF,TGTGCCAGCTCCCCCAATGGTGAAAAACCGTTTTTT
TRBV6-5,TRBJ2-2,TRBD2,many,CASSYYAGLAADTGELFF,TGTGCCAGCAGTTACTATGCGGGACTAGCTGCAGACACCGGGGAGCTGTTTTTT
TRBV2,TRBJ1-4,-,-,CASIAGRGDEKLFF,TGTGCCAGCATTGCGGGGCGCGGTGACGAAAAACTGTTTTTT
TRBV5-4,TRBJ2-1,TRBD2,many,CASSLAPGTSGTGRFF,TGTGCCAGCAGCTTGGCCCCCGGGACTAGCGGTACCGGACGGTTCTTC
TRBV5-6,TRBJ2-1,-,once,CASSLTRKPHNEQFF,TGTGCCAGCAGCCTTACCCGCAAACCACACAATGAGCAGTTCTTC
TRBV12-3/TRBV12-4,TRBJ1-2,-,many,CASSLSNYYGYTF,TGTGCCAGCAGTTTGTCGAACTACTATGGCTACACCTTC
TRBV5-1,TRBJ2-7,-,many,CASSPSPGYEQYF,TGCGCCAGCAGCCCCTCTCCGGGTTACGAGCAGTACTTC
TRBV20-1,TRBJ2-1,-,many,CSARDYQGQSSYNEQFF,TGCAGTGCTAGAGACTATCAAGGCCAAAGCTCCTACAATGAGCAGTTCTTC
TRBV5-5,TRBJ2-3,-,few,CASSSGTGFTDTQYF,TGTGCCAGCAGCTCCGGGACGGGCTTCACAGATACGCAGTATTTT
TRBV29-1,TRBJ2-1,-,-,CSVGQGAMNEQLF,-